These T cell receptor beta chains were read from a single sample in a study of Ad26.COV2.S vaccination and SARS-CoV-2 variants. TCRdb keeps only in-frame clones here, not all; method: immunoSEQ multiplex PCR. This sample has 300,000 to 400,000 clones, with about 86% found just once. The sequencing used peripheral blood, collected in a trial of Ad26.COV2.S vaccine versus placebo. These TCRs come from a person between 18 and 60 years old who received the Ad26.COV2.S COVID-19 vaccine or a placebo. The CDR3 runs from the conserved cysteine through the conserved F or W. Each record gives: D gene, V gene, J gene, clone size, CDR3 DNA, CDR3 protein. A D gene is named only where the DNA matches it firmly. Size is omitted from some rows. Given values are once, few, many or a class for expanded clones.

>.|TRBV4-3|TRBJ1-2|.
TGCGCCAGCAGCCAAGATTTCGGCGACTCTAGCTTTTATGGCTACACCTTC
CASSQDFGDSSFYGYTF
>TRBD1|TRBV4-1|TRBJ2-7|.
TGCGCCAGCAGCCCCTGGGACAGAGGCTACGAGCAGTACTTC
CASSPWDRGYEQYF
>TRBD2|TRBV18|TRBJ2-5|.
TGTGCCAGCTCACCACCGGTGTGGCTAGCGGACCAAGAGACCCAGTACTTC
CASSPPVWLADQETQYF
>TRBD1|TRBV27|TRBJ2-7|.
TGTGCCAGCAATTCCGGGACAGGGCAAGGGGAGCAGTACTTC
CASNSGTGQGEQYF
>.|TRBV25-1|TRBJ2-1|.
TGTGCCAGCAGTCTTTGGAATGAGCAGTTCTTC
CASSLWNEQFF
>TRBD2|TRBV10-3|TRBJ2-7|.
TGTGCCATCAGGAATACTAGCGGGGTCCACGAGCAGTACTTC
CAIRNTSGVHEQYF
>.|TRBV7-2|TRBJ2-3|.
TGTGCCAGCAGCTTAAACGGGGATACGCAGTATTTT
CASSLNGDTQYF
>.|TRBV11-3|TRBJ2-1|.
TGTGCCAGCAGCTTAACTAGCTACAATGAGCAGTTCTTC
CASSLTSYNEQFF
>.|TRBV27|TRBJ2-7|few
TGTGCCAGCAGTCCCGACAGGGAGGACTACGAGCAGTACTTC
CASSPDREDYEQYF
>TRBD1|TRBV7-9|TRBJ1-6|.
TGTGCCAGCAGCTTGGGACAGGGGACATCCTATAATTCACCCCTCCACTTT
CASSLGQGTSYNSPLHF
>TRBD2|TRBV9|TRBJ2-1|.
TGTGCCAGCAGCGTAGGAGATGCGGGAGGGCCAAGGGATGAGCAGTTCTTC
CASSVGDAGGPRDEQFF
>.|TRBV7-2|TRBJ1-3|.
TGTGCCAGCAGCTTATACGGATCCTTCTCTGGAAACACCATATATTTT
CASSLYGSFSGNTIYF
>TRBD2|TRBV2|TRBJ2-3|.
TGTGCCAGCAGTATCGGGACTAGCGGGCTCACAGATACGCAGTATTTT
CASSIGTSGLTDTQYF
>.|TRBV28|TRBJ1-2|.
TGTGCCAGCAGCCTAAAGAGGGGCTCCTATGGCTACACCTTC
CASSLKRGSYGYTF
>.|TRBV7-6|TRBJ2-5|.
TGTGCCAGCAGCTCCGGGGGGACCCAGTACTTC
CASSSGGTQYF
>.|TRBV7-2|TRBJ2-5|.
TGTGCCAGCAGCCCGTCGCGGATACAAGAGACCCAGTACTTC
CASSPSRIQETQYF
>.|TRBV11-3|TRBJ2-2|.
TGTGCCAGCAGCTTGGGCCGGGTACAGGGCGTAGGCGGGGAGCTGTTTTTT
CASSLGRVQGVGGELFF
>.|TRBV7-9|TRBJ1-4|.
TGTGCCAGCAGCTTACCAGAGACTATCTTCAATGAAAAACTGTTTTTT
CASSLPETIFNEKLFF
>.|TRBV12-1|TRBJ1-5|.
TGTGCCAGCAGCCCTTTACCGCAGGACTTTCGCAATCAGCCCCAGCATTTT
CASSPLPQDFRNQPQHF
>TRBD2|TRBV4-1|TRBJ2-1|once
TGCGCCAGCAGCCGTTACCCGCATCTAGCGGGAGTCGGAAATGAGCAGTTCTTC
CASSRYPHLAGVGNEQFF
>TRBD1|TRBV4-1|TRBJ2-1|.
TGCGCCAGCAGCCCCTTGGGACAGGGACCCTACAATGAGCAGTTCTTC
CASSPLGQGPYNEQFF
>.|TRBV13|TRBJ2-5|.
TGTGCCAGCAGCTCCGCGTTTTCGCAAGAGACCCAGTACTTC
CASSSAFSQETQYF
>.|TRBV24-1|TRBJ1-5|.
TGTGCCACCAGTGATTTCGCTAAGGCAGGCGGCCAGCATTTT
CATSDFAKAGGQHF
>.|TRBV7-6|TRBJ2-7|.
TGTGCCAGCAGCTTAGCGCGCGGGCCAACCTACGAGCAGTACTTC
CASSLARGPTYEQYF
>TRBD2|TRBV4-2|TRBJ2-1|.
TGTGCCAGCACCAAGAGGGGACTAGCGGGAGTTCGGTTCTTC
CASTKRGLAGVRFF
>.|TRBV11-3|TRBJ2-2|few
TGTGCCAGCAGCTTAAGGTCCGGGGAGCTGTTTTTT
CASSLRSGELFF
>.|TRBV28|TRBJ1-1|.
TGTGCCAGCAGTTTATCGGGGGGCACTGAAGCTTTCTTT
CASSLSGGTEAFF
>TRBD2|TRBV19|TRBJ2-1|.
TGTGCCAGTAGTATAGCCGGGAGGGAGGATGAGCAGTTCTTC
CASSIAGREDEQFF
>.|TRBV15|TRBJ2-3|.
TGTGCCACCAGCAGGGCGGGACTTCCCCGAGGGGCAGATACGCAGTATTTT
CATSRAGLPRGADTQYF
>.|TRBV3-1/TRBV3-2|TRBJ2-7|.
TGTGCCAGCAGCCAATCGGGTAGCTACGAGCAGTACTTC
CASSQSGSYEQYF
>TRBD2|TRBV24-1|TRBJ2-1|.
TGTGCCACCAGTGATCCCGGCCTAGCGGACCAGTTCTTC
CATSDPGLADQFF
>TRBD2|TRBV5-1|TRBJ2-1|.
TGCGCCAGCAGTCGAGATCCGCTAGCGGGAGGGCCCTCCGATGAGCAGTTCTTC
CASSRDPLAGGPSDEQFF
>TRBD1|TRBV7-2|TRBJ1-2|.
TGTGCCAGCAGCTTAGAGACAGGGTGGTCTGGCTACACCTTC
CASSLETGWSGYTF
>.|TRBV6-2/TRBV6-3|TRBJ2-7|.
TGTGCCAGCAGTTACCGGGGGGCGCGGGAGCAGTACTTC
CASSYRGAREQYF
>TRBD1|TRBV7-2|TRBJ2-7|.
TGTGCCAGCACCCTGAGGTCAGGGGGCGTTTTATCCTACGAGCAGTACTTC
CASTLRSGGVLSYEQYF
>.|TRBV6-1|TRBJ2-7|.
TGTGCCAGCAGTGAAGCATCCAGGGGCTCTCCCTACGAGCAGTACTTC
CASSEASRGSPYEQYF
>TRBD1|TRBV3-1/TRBV3-2|TRBJ2-7|many
TGTGCCAGCAGCCCTGGGACAGGCCTTTACGAGCAGTACTTC
CASSPGTGLYEQYF
>.|TRBV5-4|TRBJ1-1|once
TGTGCCAGCAGCTTGGTAGCAGGGAACACTGAAGCTTTCTTT
CASSLVAGNTEAFF
>.|TRBV4-3|TRBJ2-1|once
TGCGCCAGCAGCCAAGACCCGGAGGACAGGCAGTTCTTC
CASSQDPEDRQFF
>.|TRBV12-3/TRBV12-4|TRBJ1-2|.
TGTGCCAGCAGTTTGGTAGGGATCGGAGGCTACACCTTC
CASSLVGIGGYTF
>.|TRBV19|TRBJ1-5|.
TGTGCCAGTAGTATTTGGCGGACTTCAAATCAGCCCCAGCATTTT
CASSIWRTSNQPQHF
>.|TRBV19|TRBJ1-5|.
TGTGCCAGTAGTATCATTGACCACAGCAATCAGCCCCAGCATTTT
CASSIIDHSNQPQHF
>TRBD2|TRBV5-1|TRBJ2-5|.
TGCGCCAGCAGCCGACTAGCGGGGCGGCAAGAGACCCAGTACTTC
CASSRLAGRQETQYF
>.|TRBV6-5|TRBJ2-1|.
TGTGCCAGCAGTTACTCGAGGGTGCGCAATGAGCAGTTCTTC
CASSYSRVRNEQFF
>.|TRBV11-3|TRBJ2-4|.
TGTGCCAGCAGCTTTCATCCCTTC
CASSFHPF
>.|TRBV6-5|TRBJ2-3|.
TGTGCCAGCAGTTCCTCAACAGATACGCAGTATTTT
CASSSSTDTQYF
>.|TRBV15|TRBJ2-3|.
TGTGCCACCAGCAGAGATCGGGGCGGGGGCACAGATACGCAGTATTTT
CATSRDRGGGTDTQYF
>.|TRBV6-6|TRBJ1-3|.
TGTGCCAGCAGTTACTCGGAATTGGAAAACACCATATATTTT
CASSYSELENTIYF
>.|TRBV28|TRBJ1-2|.
TGTGCCAGCAGTTTATCCTCCTTTAACTATGGCTACACCTTC
CASSLSSFNYGYTF
>.|TRBV5-1|TRBJ2-5|.
TGCGCCAGCAGCACCGAACCCGGGACGGCTCGGACCCAGTACTTC
CASSTEPGTARTQYF
>.|TRBV9|TRBJ2-7|.
TGTGCCAGCAGCCTAGGGGGACTCTCCTACGAGCAGTACTTC
CASSLGGLSYEQYF
>TRBD1|TRBV5-5|TRBJ1-2|.
TGTGCCAGCAGCACCTTGACAGGGGCTGGTGGCTACACCTTC
CASSTLTGAGGYTF
>.|TRBV6-2/TRBV6-3|TRBJ2-7|.
TGTGCCAGCAGCAACGGCGGGACAGAGTCCTACGAGCAGTACTTC
CASSNGGTESYEQYF
>TRBD1|TRBV7-9|TRBJ1-4|.
TGTGCCAGCAGCTTATTGGGACAGGGTAATGAAAAACTGTTTTTT
CASSLLGQGNEKLFF
>TRBD1|TRBV3-1/TRBV3-2|TRBJ1-6|.
TGTGCCAGCAGCAGCGGACAGGATAATTCACCCCTCCACTTT
CASSSGQDNSPLHF
>.|TRBV29-1|TRBJ1-3|.
TGCAGCGTAAGACTGAACTCTGGAAACACCATATATTTT
CSVRLNSGNTIYF
>TRBD1|TRBV2|TRBJ1-1|once
TGTGCCAGCAGTGAAGCGCTTCTGGGGGACAGGGGCCCTGAAGCTTTCTTT
CASSEALLGDRGPEAFF